Presented here are 19 T cell receptor beta chains from one specimen sequenced in a study of CD4 T cell repertoires in COVID-19 (TCRdb year 2021). The library came from the immunoSEQ multiplex PCR assay. As stored in TCRdb, this immuneACCESS dataset retains in-frame rearrangements with V and J assigned. A fraction of the clones does not appear; measured against another copy, unresolved V genes explain less than half of the discrepancy, and the remainder lacks a known reason. The sample contains about 75,000 clones, roughly 80% of them found a single time. The ten largest clones add up to around 0.6% of the sample. The time point label of this sample denotes: sample from a COVID-19-recovered individual after infection. The sample consisted of CD4+ T cells from peripheral blood, taken after recovery from COVID-19. The origin of the receptors is a human donor who had COVID-19.

The J gene is TRBJ1-3, the V gene TRBV6-5, with TRBD1 matching over 10 bases. Unmatched junction bases numbered 3, after V lost 6 bases and J lost 1 base. CDR3 length: 15 amino acids. CDR1 is MNHEY and CDR2 is SVGAGI in the germline V gene. As DNA, the CDR3 is TGTGCCAGCAGCGACAGGGGGCGATCTGGAAACACCATATATTTT. Translation: CASSDRGRSGNTIYF.

The J gene is TRBJ2-5, the V gene TRBV7-7; 7 positions match TRBD2. The length of the CDR3 is 14 residues. The ends lost 8 bases at V and 2 bases at J; junction bases unmatched: 8. Looked up from germline, CDR1 is SSHAT and CDR2 is FNYEAQ (reference sequence). Written as DNA, the CDR3 is TGTGCCAGCTCCCAGAGCGGGACGCAAGAGACCCAGTACTTC. It specifies CASSQSGTQETQYF.

CDR3 sequence: CASSPGVAGGPSEQYF. The CDR3 bases are TGCGCCAGCAGCCCCGGGGTAGCGGGAGGGCCTTCCGAGCAGTACTTC. The V and J genes are TRBV5-1 and TRBJ2-7; 11 bases map to TRBD2. CDR3 length: 16 amino acids. In germline, CDR1 is SGHRS, CDR2 YFSETQ. V lost 4 bases, J lost 6 bases, and 12 bases stayed unmatched.

This clone was detected only a few times. The chain has TRBV5-5 and TRBJ2-3; D is uncertain. Trimming pared 0 bases from V and 0 bases from J, leaving 11 bases between. The CDR3 loop spans 16 amino acids. The germline V gene has CDR1 SGHKS and CDR2 YYEKEE (reference sequence). In nucleotides, the CDR3 is TGTGCCAGCAGCTTGGATCTTAGAACTAGCACAGATACGCAGTATTTT. It encodes CASSLDLRTSTDTQYF.

V usage is TRBV19 and J usage is TRBJ1-3; D is possibly TRBD1 (6 bases). Germline-derived CDR1 and CDR2 are LNHDA and SQIVND (reference sequence). Trimming took off 3 bases at V and 0 bases at J, with 15 bases between the two ends. The length of the CDR3 is 17 residues. The CDR3 protein is CASSMPFRDTSGNTIYF. The DNA for the CDR3 is TGTGCCAGTAGTATGCCCTTCCGGGACACCTCTGGAAACACCATATATTTT. The variable domain in full, completed from reference TRBV19 and TRBJ1-3, reads DGGITQSPKYLFRKEGQNVTLSCEQNLNHDAMYWYRQDPGQGLRLIYYSQIVNDFQKGDIAEGYSVSREKKESFPLTVTSAQKNPTAFYLCASSMPFRDTSGNTIYFGEGSWLTVV.

The J gene is TRBJ2-1, the V gene TRBV6-6, with D possibly TRBD1 on 5 matching bases. Germline loops: CDR1 MNHNY, CDR2 SVGAGI (reference sequence). V lost 6 bases to trimming and J lost 6 bases, with 6 bases between them. The CDR3 contains 11 residues. Written as DNA, the CDR3 is TGTGCCAGCAGAAGGGGCAATGAGCAGTTCTTC. Protein: CASRRGNEQFF.

The chain links TRBV28 to TRBJ1-5; TRBD1 agrees at 8 bases. The CDR3 loop spans 16 amino acids. Germline loops: CDR1 MDHEN, CDR2 SYDVKM. The V segment lost 2 bases and the J segment 4 bases; nucleotides outside the gene matches: 7. The CDR3 sequence is CASSLLSGTGNQPQHF. CDR3 DNA: TGTGCCAGCAGTTTACTCTCCGGGACAGGAAATCAGCCCCAGCATTTT.

The chain links TRBV30 to TRBJ2-3; 7 nucleotides match TRBD1. Trimming cost V 8 bases and J 5 bases; bases outside gene matches: 10. Germline V gives CDR1 GTSNPN, CDR2 SVGIG (reference sequence). The CDR3 totals 13 residues. CDR3 in amino acids: CATKQGSGDTQYF. CDR3 DNA: TGTGCCACCAAACAGGGGTCGGGAGATACGCAGTATTTT. Filled out from reference TRBV30 and TRBJ2-3, the complete variable domain reads SQTIHQWPATLVQPVGSPLSLECTVEGTSNPNLYWYRQAAGRGLQLLFYSVGIGQISSEVPQNLSASRPQDRQFILSSKKLLLSDSGFYLCATKQGSGDTQYFGPGTRLTVL.

The rearrangement joins TRBV4-2 to TRBJ2-3; perhaps TRBD1 as D (6 bases). Germline assignment: CDR1 LGHNA and CDR2 YNFKEQ. V was clipped by 0 bases and J by 3 bases, with 13 bases between them. This CDR3 comprises 16 residues. Here the CDR3 reads CASSQDQGQETDTQYF. The CDR3 nucleotides are TGTGCCAGCAGCCAAGATCAGGGGCAAGAAACAGATACGCAGTATTTT.

J is TRBJ2-7 and V is TRBV12-3 or TRBV12-4; D not resolved. The CDR3 has 12 amino acids. V lost 6 bases, J lost 6 bases, and 12 bases lay in between. Here the CDR3 reads CASSRLTLEQYF. In DNA form, the CDR3 reads TGTGCCAGCAGCCGACTTACCCTCGAGCAGTACTTC.

This clone was picked up one time. A read error may produce the germline difference seen at one junction end. The V gene is TRBV18, the J gene TRBJ1-1; D not resolved. This CDR3 comprises 12 residues. The germline V gene has CDR1 KGHSH and CDR2 LQKENI. CDR3 sequence (DNA): TGTGCCAGCTCACCATATAACAGTGAAGCTTTCTTT. Its translation: CASSPYNSEAFF.

This chain's CDR3 is CASSRLAGGQSSYNEQFF. The DNA for the CDR3 is TGTGCCAGCAGCAGACTAGCGGGGGGACAAAGCTCCTACAATGAGCAGTTCTTC. This sequence joins TRBV5-4 and TRBJ2-1; TRBD2 matches at 13 bases. The CDR3 is 18 residues long. V trimming: 4 bases; J trimming: 0 bases; junction bases outside the gene matches: 7. Per germline, CDR1 SGHNT and CDR2 YYREEE (reference sequence).

This chain connects TRBV29-1 to TRBJ2-5; perhaps TRBD2 as D (5 bases). The CDR3 loop spans 14 amino acids. CDR1 SQVTM and CDR2 ANQGSEA come from the germline V gene. V gave up 3 bases and J gave up 4 bases, with 15 bases separating them. As DNA, the CDR3 is TGCAGCGTTGAGATGGGGTATGAGGGAGAGACCCAGTACTTC. Amino acid sequence: CSVEMGYEGETQYF.

V and J are TRBV19 and TRBJ1-5, with D perhaps matching TRBD1 (5 bases). Germline CDR1 and CDR2: LNHDA and SQIVND (reference sequence). V was shortened by 4 bases and J by 0 bases, with 7 bases between the two germline ends. This CDR3 contains 14 residues. CDR3 in amino acids: CASSRGDSNQPQHF. DNA of the CDR3: TGTGCCAGTAGTAGGGGGGATAGCAATCAGCCCCAGCATTTT.

This chain joins TRBV14 and TRBJ1-6, with TRBD1 as a possible D gene (5 bases). The CDR3 consists of 15 residues. V was pared by 3 bases and J by 6 bases, with 12 bases between. Germline V gene lookup returns CDR1 SGHDN and CDR2 FVKESK. The CDR3 nucleotides read TGTGCCAGCAGCCATGAGAGGGGTATTAATTCACCCCTCCACTTT. Protein: CASSHERGINSPLHF. The full variable domain, rest sourced from reference TRBV14 and TRBJ1-6, is EAGVTQFPSHSVIEKGQTVTLRCDPISGHDNLYWYRRVMGKEIKFLLHFVKESKQDESGMPNNRFLAERTGGTYSTLKVQPAELEDSGVYFCASSHERGINSPLHFGNGTRLTVT.

The rearrangement joins TRBV7-9 to TRBJ1-3; possibly TRBD1 for D (5 bases). From germline, CDR1 is SEHNR and CDR2 FQNEAQ (reference sequence). CDR3 length equals 16 residues. Trimming removed 5 bases at V and 0 bases at J, with 14 bases between. The CDR3 nucleotides read TGTGCCAGCAGCCCGCCCGACAGACCCTCTGGAAACACCATATATTTT. Amino acids: CASSPPDRPSGNTIYF. Using reference TRBV7-9 and TRBJ1-3 for the parts outside the CDR3, the full variable domain is DTGVSQNPRHKITKRGQNVTFRCDPISEHNRLYWYRQTLGQGPEFLTYFQNEAQLEKSRLLSDRFSAERPKGSFSTLEIQRTEQGDSAMYLCASSPPDRPSGNTIYFGEGSWLTVV.

The genes are TRBV14 and TRBJ1-2, with 11 bases identical to TRBD1. The V and J ends lost 3 bases and 2 bases, in that order; junction bases with no gene match: 8. Germline V gene sequence: CDR1 SGHDN, CDR2 FVKESK. This CDR3 is 17 amino acids long. In DNA form, the CDR3 reads TGTGCCAGCAGCCAGGACAGGGGGCGGTGGTACAACTATGGCTACACCTTC. Amino acids: CASSQDRGRWYNYGYTF.

This sequence joins TRBV5-1 and TRBJ1-1; TRBD1 matches 9 bases. The CDR3 contains 15 residues. V dropped 2 bases and J dropped 4; count of bases not matched to a gene: 6. Per the germline V gene, CDR1 is SGHRS and CDR2 is YFSETQ. CDR3 coding DNA: TGCGCCAGCAGCTTAGGACAGGGGTGGAGCACTGAAGCTTTCTTT. Translation gives CASSLGQGWSTEAFF.

This rearrangement joins TRBV18 to TRBJ2-3; D call uncertain. The V and J ends lost 3 bases and 0 bases respectively, with 19 bases between them. The CDR3 consists of 18 residues. Germline CDR1 KGHSH, CDR2 LQKENI. This CDR3 is CASSPLPGTGSSTDTQYF. The CDR3 bases are TGTGCCAGCTCACCTTTGCCAGGAACCGGATCTAGCACAGATACGCAGTATTTT. The variable domain in full, with the rest retrieved from reference TRBV18 and TRBJ2-3, is NAGVMQNPRHLVRRRGQEARLRCSPMKGHSHVYWYRQLPEEGLKFMVYLQKENIIDESGMPKERFSAEFPKEGPSILRIQQVVRGDSAAYFCASSPLPGTGSSTDTQYFGPGTRLTVL.